A single sample is the source of the 3 T cell receptor beta chains below, sequenced in a study of blood T cell repertoires in COVID-19. Measured with immunoSEQ multiplex PCR; TCRdb has only the in-frame clones, and not every one. The table lists roughly 220,000 clones, around 89% of them singletons, with 3% to 4% in the top ten. Sequencing was carried out using PBMCs or T cells enriched from blood (not recorded which). The receptors stem from a young woman in a cohort exposed to, infected with or recovered from COVID-19 (not recorded which).

DNA of the CDR3: TGTGCCAGCAGTGGAGCAGGGGGCAACTATGGCTACACCTTC. Translation gives CASSGAGGNYGYTF. The chain carries TRBV2 and TRBJ1-2; 8 bases match TRBD1. Germline V gene data show CDR1 as SNHLY and CDR2 as FYNNEI. The junction had 3 bases not matched to a gene; V was cut back by 4 bases and J by 2 bases. There are 14 residues in the CDR3.

The chain is built from TRBV11-3 and TRBJ2-1, with 11 bases identical to TRBD2. This CDR3 is 16 amino acids long. The V segment lost 1 base and the J segment 6 bases; nucleotides outside the gene matches: 5. Looked up from germline, CDR1 is SGHNT and CDR2 is YENEEA. CDR3 sequence reads: CASSLGTSGSGNEQFF. In DNA form, the CDR3 reads TGTGCCAGCAGCTTAGGTACTAGCGGGAGTGGCAATGAGCAGTTCTTC.

This chain links TRBV4-1 with TRBJ1-1; TRBD1 matches 7 bases. Trimming at V came to 0 bases and at J to 0 bases, leaving 1 base not matched to a gene. Germline CDR1 and CDR2: MGHRA and YSYEKL. This CDR3 spans 15 amino acids. The CDR3 coding sequence is TGCGCCAGCAGCCAAGACAGGGGGATGAACACTGAAGCTTTCTTT. Translating it yields CASSQDRGMNTEAFF.